Here is one TCR beta chain with its context. This CDR3 is also generated by other DNA sequences in the sample. Germline CDR1 SEHNR, CDR2 FQNEAQ (reference sequence). This CDR3 has 12 residues. Trimming stripped 5 bases from V and 4 bases from J, with 9 bases between. Original processing notes: By means of reference gene primer amplification, nucleated cell counts were estimated. This table comes from immunoSEQ multiplex PCR, and its TCRdb copy is limited to in-frame clones, with some not included. V and J calls and clone size are those listed in that table; D and trimming were worked out from the DNA. The sample carries more than 95,000 clones, about four fifths recorded once. This entry belongs to a study of blood T cell repertoires in COVID-19. Study overall: The United States, Italy and Spain supplied acute and convalescent COVID-19 samples. T cells, B-cell-depleted T cells, or PBMCs provided the cDNA or gDNA that served as material.

V usage is TRBV7-9 and J usage is TRBJ2-7; maybe TRBD1 (5 bases). The clonotype was recovered from a man aged 60 to 75 with acute or convalescent COVID-19. The sample was peripheral blood. In DNA, the CDR3 is TGTGCCAGCAGCAGTCAGGGTTACGAGCAGTACTTC. Translating it yields CASSSQGYEQYF.